One and the same sample provided the 25 T cell receptor beta chains below, sequenced in a study of response to subunit inactivated influenza vaccine. A single record per CDR3 protein comes from TCRdb applying MiXCR to the RT-PCR reads. The profile shows just under 550,000 distinct CDR3 sequences, under 25% of them singletons. The data were also submitted as part of a second study, on T cells expressing NK-cell markers. That paper states: TCR beta libraries carry UMIs added by 5'RACE template switching.

The sample consisted of CD4+ T cells sorted from PBMCs, taken 11 to 12 days after vaccination. Every receptor here comes from a man aged 50 or older who received an inactivated influenza vaccine.

The sample holds a few counts of this clonotype. The rearrangement joins TRBV20-1 to TRBJ1-1; D not resolved. Trimming left V 3 bases short and J 4 bases short, with 9 bases between. This CDR3 comprises 12 residues. Germline V gives CDR1 DFQATT, CDR2 SNEGSKA (reference sequence). The CDR3 DNA sequence: TGCAGTGCTAGTTCAGAGCCCACTGAAGCTTTCTTT. This translates into CSASSEPTEAFF.

The chain's CDR3 is CAIGPGGREKLFF. The CDR3 region has the DNA TGTGCCATCGGCCCCGGGGGTCGGGAAAAACTGTTTTTT. This chain joins TRBV10-3 and TRBJ1-4; tentative D call: TRBD1 (5 bases). This CDR3 has 13 residues. Germline-derived CDR1 and CDR2 are ENHRY and SYGVKD. V dropped 8 bases and J dropped 8 bases, with 15 bases sitting between them.

In this sample, this clonotype turned up a few times. The chain is built from TRBV6-5 and TRBJ2-7; D gene ambiguous. Looked up from germline, CDR1 is MNHEY and CDR2 is SVGAGI. V was cut by 1 base and J by 3 bases, with 13 bases left in between. The length of the CDR3 is 15 residues. The CDR3 loop reads CASSYLSGRRYEQYF. In nucleotides, the CDR3 is TGTGCCAGCAGTTACTTATCGGGTAGGCGCTACGAGCAGTACTTC.

This clonotype came up a few times. V usage is TRBV15 and J usage is TRBJ2-1; perhaps D is TRBD1 or TRBD2 (5 bases each). Trimming took off 1 base at V and 4 bases at J, with 11 bases between the two ends. CDR3 length: 15 residues. CDR1 and CDR2 from the germline V gene are LNHNV and YYDKDF (reference sequence). CDR3 nucleotide sequence: TGTGCCACCAGCAGAGGCCGGGACGGTTACAATGAGCAGTTCTTC. Protein sequence: CATSRGRDGYNEQFF.

This clonotype came up a few times. This chain connects TRBV6-2 or TRBV6-3 to TRBJ2-7; 7 nucleotides match TRBD2. The CDR3 runs to 14 residues. The ends lost 10 bases at V and 2 bases at J; junction bases unmatched: 11. Germline lookup yields CDR1 MNHEY and CDR2 SVGEGT. For the CDR3, the DNA is TGTGCCACCTCTCGCGGGACTACCGCCTACGAGCAGTACTTC. Its protein product is CATSRGTTAYEQYF.

The rearrangement links TRBV4-2 to TRBJ1-1; D not certain. Germline V gene data show CDR1 as LGHNA and CDR2 as YNFKEQ. The CDR3 extends over 13 amino acids. Trimming took off 0 bases at V and 9 bases at J, with 11 bases between the two ends. CDR3 in amino acids: CASSQERQGKAFF. The CDR3 DNA reads TGTGCCAGCAGCCAAGAAAGGCAAGGGAAAGCTTTCTTT.

This clonotype was seen many times. The rearrangement links TRBV12-3 or TRBV12-4 to TRBJ2-3; perhaps D is TRBD1 or TRBD2 (6 bases each). This CDR3 has 16 amino acids. V lost 3 bases and J lost 0, with 13 bases in between. The CDR3, as DNA: TGTGCCAGCAGTTTCGGGTGGGGGGCTAGCACAGATACGCAGTATTTT. Translated: CASSFGWGASTDTQYF.

Concerning this clonotype itself: One end of the junction fails to match germline, which may point to a read error. The chain recombines TRBV9 with TRBJ2-7, with TRBD1 matching 7 bases. The CDR3 contains 14 residues. From germline, CDR1 is SGDLS and CDR2 YYNGEE. The CDR3 loop is CASSPLGQNYEQCF. Written as DNA, the CDR3 is TGTGCCAGCAGCCCCTTGGGACAGAACTACGAGCAGTGCTTC. The whole variable domain, remainder taken from reference TRBV9 and TRBJ2-7, is DSGVTQTPKHLITATGQRVTLRCSPRSGDLSVYWYQQSLDQGLQFLIQYYNGEERAKGNILERFSAQQFPDLHSELNLSSLELGDSALYFCASSPLGQNYEQCFGPGTRLTVT.

The V gene is TRBV7-2, the J gene TRBJ1-2; 7 bases fit TRBD1. The V segment lost 2 bases and the J segment 1 base; nucleotides outside the gene matches: 4. Per germline, CDR1 SGHTA and CDR2 FQGNSA. The CDR3 consists of 15 residues. The CDR3 sequence is CASSLRQGDNYGYTF. The CDR3 DNA reads TGTGCCAGCAGCTTACGGCAGGGGGATAACTATGGCTACACCTTC. Together with reference TRBV7-2 and TRBJ1-2, the CDR3 gives the full variable domain: GAGVSQSPSNKVTEKGKDVELRCDPISGHTALYWYRQSLGQGLEFLIYFQGNSAPDKSGLPSDRFSAERTGGSVSTLTIQRTQQEDSAVYLCASSLRQGDNYGYTFGSGTRLTVV.

The table lists this clonotype with a few counts. The rearrangement joins TRBV20-1 to TRBJ2-2; D gene uncertain. Germline CDR1 is DFQATT and CDR2 is SNEGSKA (reference sequence). This CDR3 contains 13 residues. V was trimmed by 1 base and J by 1 base, leaving 4 bases between them. For the CDR3, the DNA is TGCAGTGCTAGAGTGCAGAACACCGGGGAGCTGTTTTTT. This sequence encodes CSARVQNTGELFF.

This clonotype turned up a few times. The V and J genes are TRBV4-3 and TRBJ2-7, with D possibly being TRBD1 (5 bases). Germline V gene data show CDR1 as LGHNA and CDR2 as YSLEER. This CDR3 has 15 amino acids. V lost 3 bases, J lost 5 bases, and 17 bases lay in between. Here the CDR3 DNA reads TGCGCCAGCAGCCAGGTATCGCAGGGCCCCCACGAGCAGTACTTC. It translates to CASSQVSQGPHEQYF.

The chain uses TRBV6-1 and TRBJ2-2, with 10 bases identical to TRBD1. J was trimmed by 9 bases and V by 4 bases; bases with no gene match: 11. The CDR3 is 16 amino acids. Germline CDR1 is MNHNS and CDR2 is SASEGT. CDR3 loop: CASSVGRDRGQWELFF. Written as DNA, the CDR3 is TGTGCCAGCAGTGTTGGCCGGGACAGGGGACAGTGGGAGCTGTTTTTT.

V and J are TRBV15 and TRBJ1-3, with 9 nucleotides matching TRBD1. The CDR3 extends over 16 amino acids. The germline CDR1 and CDR2 sequences are LNHNV and YYDKDF (reference sequence). V was clipped by 5 bases and J by 2 bases; unmatched bases: 7. CDR3 residues: CATSRTGQGTGNTIYF. As DNA, the CDR3 is TGTGCCACCAGCCGGACGGGACAGGGAACTGGAAACACCATATATTTT.

This chain uses TRBV5-1 with TRBJ2-7; no firm D call. The length of the CDR3 is 15 residues. Deletions cut 1 base from V and 5 bases from J, with 16 bases between. Germline V gene lookup returns CDR1 SGHRS and CDR2 YFSETQ. The CDR3 loop is CASSLTWEGLHEQYF. DNA for the CDR3: TGCGCCAGCAGCTTGACCTGGGAAGGCTTGCACGAGCAGTACTTC. The variable domain in full, with the rest retrieved from reference TRBV5-1 and TRBJ2-7, is KAGVTQTPRYLIKTRGQQVTLSCSPISGHRSVSWYQQTPGQGLQFLFEYFSETQRNKGNFPGRFSGRQFSNSRSEMNVSTLELGDSALYLCASSLTWEGLHEQYFGPGTRLTVT.

This clonotype has a handful of counts. The chain couples TRBV10-3 to TRBJ1-2; D is unclear. The CDR3 consists of 12 residues. Per the germline V gene, CDR1 is ENHRY and CDR2 is SYGVKD. Between the trimmed V and J ends, which lost 4 bases and 4 bases, there was a span of 7 bases. CDR3 DNA sequence: TGTGCCATCAGTGCAGGCGGCTATGGCTACACCTTC. It specifies CAISAGGYGYTF.

This clonotype showed up just a few times. The chain combines TRBV6-2 or TRBV6-3 with TRBJ2-7, with 7 bases matching TRBD2. Trimming removed 8 bases from V and 2 bases from J; junction bases left unmatched: 12. Germline CDR1 reads MNHEY; CDR2 reads SVGEGT. CDR3 length: 15 amino acids. This chain's CDR3 is CASRTFASGTYEQYF. CDR3 DNA: TGTGCCAGCCGGACTTTTGCTAGCGGAACCTACGAGCAGTACTTC.

This clonotype occurred once. The chain couples TRBV19 to TRBJ2-6; 8 bases fit TRBD1. Germline V lookup: CDR1 LNHDA, CDR2 SQIVND (reference sequence). The trim removed 4 bases at V and 1 base at J, leaving 3 bases unmatched. There are 16 residues in the CDR3. DNA for the CDR3: TGTGCCAGTAGTACCCAGGGGGCTTCTGGGGCCAACGTCCTGACTTTC. This translates into CASSTQGASGANVLTF.

This chain connects TRBV7-3 to TRBJ2-1; maybe TRBD1 (6 bases). Per germline, CDR1 SGHTA and CDR2 FQGTGA. This CDR3 is built from 16 residues. With 5 bases removed from V and 1 base from J, the gap between germline ends came to 15 bases. In DNA, the CDR3 is TGTGCCAGCAGCCTGTCGCACAGGGCATCCTACAATGAGCAGTTCTTC. It codes for CASSLSHRASYNEQFF.

This clonotype was recorded a few times. The chain combines TRBV10-3 with TRBJ2-5, with 8 bases lining up with TRBD2. Germline trimming cut 3 bases from V and 3 bases from J; bases unmatched to any gene: 6. The CDR3 consists of 15 residues. Germline assignment: CDR1 ENHRY and CDR2 SYGVKD. The CDR3 sequence: CAISDRGGAEETQYF. CDR3 sequence (DNA): TGTGCCATCAGTGATCGGGGGGGGGCCGAAGAGACCCAGTACTTC.

This clonotype has only a few counts. V usage is TRBV20-1 and J usage is TRBJ2-7, with 9 bases lining up with TRBD2. The CDR3 runs to 15 residues. Germline V CDR1 and CDR2: DFQATT, SNEGSKA (reference sequence). The V segment lost 2 bases and the J segment 0 bases; nucleotides outside the gene matches: 5. CDR3 residues: CSARRGAGGSYEQYF. CDR3 DNA sequence: TGCAGTGCTAGAAGGGGAGCGGGGGGCTCCTACGAGCAGTACTTC.

This clonotype appeared a few times. The chain couples TRBV24-1 to TRBJ2-3; 10 bases line up with TRBD2. Looked up from germline, CDR1 is KGHDR and CDR2 is SFDVKD. The CDR3 length is 17 residues. Trimming removed 2 bases from V and 2 bases from J; junction bases left unmatched: 6. The CDR3 DNA reads as TGTGCCACCAGTGATTCACCGGGACTAGCGACCACAGATACGCAGTATTTT. The encoded protein is CATSDSPGLATTDTQYF.

A single count supports this clonotype. V and J are TRBV27 and TRBJ2-7, with 10 bases that match TRBD1. With V trimmed by 3 bases and J by 9 bases, 8 bases remained unmatched. The germline V gene encodes CDR1 MNHEY and CDR2 SMNVEV (reference sequence). The CDR3 contains 14 residues. As DNA, the CDR3 is TGTGCCAGCAGTTTTCGGGACAGGGGAGTGTTGCAGTACTTC. Its protein product is CASSFRDRGVLQYF.

This clonotype was recorded at least ten times. This sequence joins TRBV10-2 and TRBJ2-3; 7 bases fit TRBD1. This CDR3 comprises 21 residues. Germline V gives CDR1 WSHSY, CDR2 SAAADI. With V trimmed by 2 bases and J by 5 bases, 25 bases remained unmatched. Here the CDR3 reads CASSELTTGSLWGIVQDTQYF. CDR3 nucleotides: TGCGCCAGCAGTGAGCTCACGACAGGGTCGTTATGGGGGATCGTTCAAGATACGCAGTATTTT.

This CDR3 reads CAISDSLLSYEQYF. The CDR3 region has the DNA TGTGCCATCAGTGACAGTCTCCTCTCCTACGAGCAGTACTTC. The gene calls are TRBV10-3 and TRBJ2-7; unclear D gene. V was cut by 3 bases and J by 0 bases, with 9 bases left in between. This CDR3 region has 14 residues. Germline CDR1 is ENHRY and CDR2 is SYGVKD.

This sequence joins TRBV25-1 and TRBJ1-1; a possible D gene is TRBD1 (5 bases). The CDR3 covers 14 residues. Trimming cost V 8 bases and J 2 bases, with 15 bases left between them. Per the germline V gene, CDR1 is MGHDK and CDR2 is SYGVNS. In DNA, the CDR3 is TGTGCCAGCGCCCTCGATGGGGGAAACACTGAAGCTTTCTTT. Translated: CASALDGGNTEAFF.